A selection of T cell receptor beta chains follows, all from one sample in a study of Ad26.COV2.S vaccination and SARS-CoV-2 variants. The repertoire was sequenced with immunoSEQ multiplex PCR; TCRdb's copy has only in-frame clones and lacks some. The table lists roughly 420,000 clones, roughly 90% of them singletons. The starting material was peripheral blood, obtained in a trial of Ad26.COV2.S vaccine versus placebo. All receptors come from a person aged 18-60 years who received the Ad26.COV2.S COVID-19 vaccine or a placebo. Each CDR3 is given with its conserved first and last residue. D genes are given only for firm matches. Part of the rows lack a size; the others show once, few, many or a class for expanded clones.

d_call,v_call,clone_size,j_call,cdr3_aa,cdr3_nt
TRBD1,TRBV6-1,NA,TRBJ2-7,CASSEGTGRYEQYF,TGTGCCAGCAGTGAAGGGACAGGACGATACGAGCAGTACTTC
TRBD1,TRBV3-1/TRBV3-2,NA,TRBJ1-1,CASSHAQTGTTEAFF,TGTGCCAGCAGCCACGCTCAGACAGGGACGACTGAAGCTTTCTTT
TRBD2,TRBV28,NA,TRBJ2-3,CASRLRAGAVDTQYF,TGTGCCAGCCGCCTTAGAGCGGGGGCCGTAGATACGCAGTATTTT
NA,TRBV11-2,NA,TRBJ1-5,CASSLNGNQPQHF,TGTGCCAGCAGCTTGAACGGCAATCAGCCCCAGCATTTT
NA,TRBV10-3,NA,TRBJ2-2,CGAGRDTGELFF,TGTGGGGCGGGGAGAGACACCGGGGAGCTGTTTTTT
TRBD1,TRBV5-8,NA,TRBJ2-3,CASRRGLSTDTQYF,TGTGCCAGCAGGAGGGGGCTTAGCACAGATACGCAGTATTTT
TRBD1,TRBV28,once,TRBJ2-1,CASSTRQGENEQFF,TGTGCCAGCAGCACTCGACAGGGGGAGAATGAGCAGTTCTTC
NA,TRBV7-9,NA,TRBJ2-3,CAAGGPLTDTQYF,TGTGCCGCGGGCGGGCCACTTACAGATACGCAGTATTTT
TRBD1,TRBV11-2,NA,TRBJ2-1,CASSSPRTGGDGFF,TGTGCCAGCAGCTCGCCCCGGACAGGGGGCGATGGATTCTTC
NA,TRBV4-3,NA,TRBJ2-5,CASSQEWRGQETQYF,TGCGCCAGCAGCCAAGAATGGCGGGGACAAGAGACCCAGTACTTC
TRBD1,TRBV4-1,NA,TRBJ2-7,CASSPLGGRGPHEQYF,TGCGCCAGCAGCCCTCTGGGGGGCAGGGGGCCCCACGAGCAGTACTTC
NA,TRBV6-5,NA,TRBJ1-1,CASSLQGNTEAFF,TGTGCCAGCAGCCTTCAGGGTAACACTGAAGCTTTCTTT
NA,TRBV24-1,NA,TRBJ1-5,CATSRGGSNQPQHF,TGTGCCACCAGCCGGGGGGGCAGCAATCAGCCCCAGCATTTT
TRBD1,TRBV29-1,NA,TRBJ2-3,CSVALRTGNSDTQYF,TGCAGCGTTGCTCTTCGGACAGGGAATTCAGATACGCAGTATTTT
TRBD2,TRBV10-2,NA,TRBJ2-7,CASSGLISGGEEALYEQYF,TGCGCCAGCAGTGGTTTGATAAGCGGGGGGGAAGAAGCCCTGTACGAGCAGTACTTC
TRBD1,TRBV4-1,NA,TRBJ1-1,CASSQQRRGLTEAFF,TGCGCCAGCAGCCAACAGAGGAGGGGGCTGACTGAAGCTTTCTTT
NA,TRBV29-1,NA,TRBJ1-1,CSVEGEGTEAFF,TGCAGCGTTGAAGGGGAGGGCACTGAAGCTTTCTTT
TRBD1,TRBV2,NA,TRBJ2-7,CASNLGQGAYEQYF,TGTGCCAGCAATCTGGGACAGGGTGCGTACGAGCAGTACTTC
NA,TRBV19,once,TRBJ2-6,CASGRSDSGANVLTF,TGTGCCAGTGGCCGGTCGGACTCTGGGGCCAACGTCCTGACTTTC
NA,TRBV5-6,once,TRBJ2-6,CASSHSGANVLTF,TGTGCCAGCAGCCACTCTGGGGCCAACGTCCTGACTTTC
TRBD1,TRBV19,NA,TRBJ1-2,CASSRTGTGRGYTF,TGTGCCAGTAGCCGAACCGGGACAGGGAGAGGCTACACCTTC
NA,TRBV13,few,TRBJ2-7,CASTVSGYEQYF,TGTGCCAGCACCGTGTCGGGCTACGAGCAGTACTTC
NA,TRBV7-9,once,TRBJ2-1,CASSSQTNEQFF,TGTGCCAGCAGCTCCCAAACCAATGAGCAGTTCTTC
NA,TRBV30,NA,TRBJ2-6,CAWSFGSSGANVLTF,TGTGCCTGGAGTTTCGGTAGCTCTGGGGCCAACGTCCTGACTTTC
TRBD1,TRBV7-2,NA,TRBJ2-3,CASSQGTGYQTDTQYF,TGTGCCAGCAGCCAAGGGACAGGGTATCAGACAGATACGCAGTATTTT
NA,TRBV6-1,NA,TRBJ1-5,CASSDLPGLSNQPQHF,TGTGCCAGCAGTGACCTACCGGGCCTTAGCAATCAGCCCCAGCATTTT
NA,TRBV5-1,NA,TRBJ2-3,CASSLATLGGSSTDTQYF,TGCGCCAGCAGCTTGGCCACGTTGGGGGGTTCTAGCACAGATACGCAGTATTTT
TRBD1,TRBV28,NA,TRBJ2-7,CASSFQDRHEQYF,TGTGCCAGCAGTTTCCAGGACAGGCACGAGCAGTACTTC
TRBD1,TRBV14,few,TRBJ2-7,CASSRTGMGEQYF,TGTGCCAGCAGCCGGACAGGGATGGGGGAGCAGTACTTC
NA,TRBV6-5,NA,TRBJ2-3,CASSPDRDYTDTQYF,TGTGCCAGCAGCCCGGACAGGGACTACACAGATACGCAGTATTTT
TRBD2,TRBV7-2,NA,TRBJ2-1,CASSFGTSGGLTYNEQFF,TGTGCCAGCAGCTTCGGGACTAGCGGGGGTTTAACCTACAATGAGCAGTTCTTC
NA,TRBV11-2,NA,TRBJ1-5,CASSLDGGNQPQHF,TGTGCCAGCAGCTTAGACGGGGGGAATCAGCCCCAGCATTTT
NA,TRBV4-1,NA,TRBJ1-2,CASSQPTGPPENYGYTF,TGCGCCAGCAGCCAACCGACAGGCCCCCCGGAAAACTATGGCTACACCTTC
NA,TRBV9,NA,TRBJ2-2,CASSVSSNTGELFF,TGTGCCAGCAGCGTATCGTCGAACACCGGGGAGCTGTTTTTT
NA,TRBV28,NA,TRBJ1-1,CASSFSGWRAFF,TGTGCCAGCAGTTTCTCGGGATGGCGAGCTTTCTTT
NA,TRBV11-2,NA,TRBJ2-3,CASSLHGLPTDTQYF,TGTGCCAGCAGCTTACATGGACTCCCCACAGATACGCAGTATTTT
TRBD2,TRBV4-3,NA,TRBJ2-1,CASSQVGGGHNEQFF,TGCGCCAGCAGCCAAGTGGGCGGGGGGCACAATGAGCAGTTCTTC
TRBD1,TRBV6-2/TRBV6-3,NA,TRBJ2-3,CASSYGGQGYDTQYF,TGTGCCAGCAGTTACGGGGGACAGGGATATGATACGCAGTATTTT
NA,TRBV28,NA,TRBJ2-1,CASSLGAEQFF,TGTGCCAGCAGTTTAGGGGCCGAGCAGTTCTTC
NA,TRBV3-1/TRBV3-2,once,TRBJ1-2,CASSASSGVYTF,TGTGCCAGCAGCGCCTCTTCGGGGGTCTACACCTTC
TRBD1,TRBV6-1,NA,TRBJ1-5,CASSVTGGIYSNQPQHF,TGTGCCAGCAGTGTGACAGGGGGGATTTATAGCAATCAGCCCCAGCATTTT
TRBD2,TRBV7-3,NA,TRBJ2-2,CASSPIAGKNTGELFF,TGTGCCAGCAGCCCCATAGCGGGGAAAAACACCGGGGAGCTGTTTTTT